The T cell receptor beta chain under discussion was sequenced for a study of T cell changes during pregnancy in multiple sclerosis. Repertoires were generated with immunoSEQ multiplex PCR, while TCRdb's copy carries only in-frame clones and drops some. The sample consists of roughly 100,000 clones, roughly 90% of them appearing once. Trimming removed 10 bases from V and 3 bases from J; junction bases left unmatched: 9. The CDR3 sequence is 13 residues long. CDR1 is ENHRY and CDR2 is SYGVKD in the germline V gene. Sequenced material: peripheral blood, taken after pregnancy. V is TRBV10-3 and J is TRBJ2-7; 7 nucleotides match TRBD2. The receptor's source is a female donor with multiple sclerosis, enrolled in a pregnancy study. In nucleotides, the CDR3 is TGTGCCACCCGGCGGGGGACTATCTACGAGCAGTACTTC. Protein: CATRRGTIYEQYF.